One sample yielded the 5 T cell receptor beta chains listed below, sequenced in a study of shared clonotypes between healthy human individuals. Assay: immunoSEQ multiplex PCR; the TCRdb copy retains only in-frame clones and omits some. The sample consists of 2 million to 2.5 million clones, 90% to 97% of them appearing once. Material for sequencing was naive CD4+ T cells sorted from blood. Subset here: CD45RA+ positively selected. The origin of the receptors is a man between 18 and 35 years old in good health.

This clone was seen just once. The CDR3 DNA sequence: TGTGCCTGGAGTAGAGGACTAGCGGGGGGTCACACCGGGGAGCTGTTTTTT. The encoded protein is CAWSRGLAGGHTGELFF. This sequence joins TRBV30 and TRBJ2-2, with 14 bases lining up with TRBD2. V gave up 2 bases and J gave up 3 bases; unmatched junction bases: 5. Germline lookup yields CDR1 GTSNPN and CDR2 SVGIG (reference sequence). The CDR3 has 17 residues.

This chain joins TRBV7-2 and TRBJ2-2; tentatively, D is TRBD1 or TRBD2 (6 bases each). This CDR3 comprises 15 residues. Germline CDR1 and CDR2: SGHTA and FQGNSA. The V and J ends lost 5 bases and 8 bases respectively, with 18 bases between them. The CDR3 bases are TGTGCCAGCAGCCCCTGGGGGGCCGAGTTTGGGGAGCTGTTTTTT. It encodes CASSPWGAEFGELFF. The full variable domain, its missing parts supplied by reference TRBV7-2 and TRBJ2-2, is GAGVSQSPSNKVTEKGKDVELRCDPISGHTALYWYRQSLGQGLEFLIYFQGNSAPDKSGLPSDRFSAERTGGSVSTLTIQRTQQEDSAVYLCASSPWGAEFGELFFGEGSRLTVL.

DNA of the CDR3: TGTGCCAGCAGCCGGGGACAGGATGCCTACGAGCAGTACTTC. Its protein product is CASSRGQDAYEQYF. The rearrangement uses TRBV5-4 and TRBJ2-7; 8 bases align to TRBD1. This CDR3 has 14 amino acids. The germline V gene has CDR1 SGHNT and CDR2 YYREEE (reference sequence). With 4 bases clipped from V and 2 bases from J, the junction kept 5 bases outside the gene matches.

The rearrangement joins TRBV7-9 to TRBJ1-4; no reliable D call. Germline loops: CDR1 SEHNR, CDR2 FQNEAQ (reference sequence). Trimming left V 1 base short and J 3 bases short, with 9 bases between. The CDR3 has 15 amino acids. This CDR3 is CASSLGRTSNEKLFF. CDR3 coding DNA: TGTGCCAGCAGCTTAGGGCGGACGTCTAATGAAAAACTGTTTTTT.

The chain carries TRBV4-2 and TRBJ1-1; possible D gene TRBD1, 6 bases. Germline lookup yields CDR1 LGHNA and CDR2 YNFKEQ. This CDR3 comprises 16 residues. The V end lost 3 bases, the J end lost 1 base, and 15 bases lay between the germline ends. CDR3 amino acids: CASSHPQGTGNTEAFF. CDR3 in DNA: TGTGCCAGCAGCCATCCACAGGGCACGGGGAACACTGAAGCTTTCTTT.